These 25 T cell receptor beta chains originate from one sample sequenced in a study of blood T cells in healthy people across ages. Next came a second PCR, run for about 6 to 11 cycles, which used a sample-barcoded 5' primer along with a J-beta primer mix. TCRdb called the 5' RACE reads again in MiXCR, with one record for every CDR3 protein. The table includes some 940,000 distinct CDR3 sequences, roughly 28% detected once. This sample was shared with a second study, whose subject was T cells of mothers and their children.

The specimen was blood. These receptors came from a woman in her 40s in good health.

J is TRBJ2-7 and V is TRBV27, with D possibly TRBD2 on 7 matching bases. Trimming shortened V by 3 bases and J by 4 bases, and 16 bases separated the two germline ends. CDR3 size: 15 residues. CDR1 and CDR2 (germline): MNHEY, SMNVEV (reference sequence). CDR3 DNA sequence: TGTGCCAGCAGTTTTGAGGGGGGGCCAGGGTACGAGCAGTACTTC. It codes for CASSFEGGPGYEQYF.

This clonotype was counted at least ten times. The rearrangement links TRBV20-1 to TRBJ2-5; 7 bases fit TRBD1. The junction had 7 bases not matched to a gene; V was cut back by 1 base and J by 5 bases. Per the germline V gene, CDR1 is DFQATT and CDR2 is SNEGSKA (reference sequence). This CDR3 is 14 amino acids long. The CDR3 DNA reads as TGCAGTGCTAGAGCGTCACAGGGGCGGGAGACCCAGTACTTC. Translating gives CSARASQGRETQYF.

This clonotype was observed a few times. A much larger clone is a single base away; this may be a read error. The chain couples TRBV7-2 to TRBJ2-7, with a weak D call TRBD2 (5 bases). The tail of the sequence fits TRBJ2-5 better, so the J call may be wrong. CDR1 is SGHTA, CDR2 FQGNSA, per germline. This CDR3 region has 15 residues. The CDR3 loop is CASSLAAGLRETQYF. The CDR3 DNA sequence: TGTGCCAGCAGCTTAGCGGCCGGACTCCGAGAGACCCAGTACTTC.

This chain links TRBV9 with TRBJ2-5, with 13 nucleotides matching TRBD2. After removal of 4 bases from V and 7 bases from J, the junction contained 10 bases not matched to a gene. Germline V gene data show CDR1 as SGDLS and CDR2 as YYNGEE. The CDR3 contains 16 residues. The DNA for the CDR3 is TGTGCCAGCAGCTCCGGACTAGCGGGGGAGGAAACGACCCAGTACTTC. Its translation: CASSSGLAGEETTQYF.

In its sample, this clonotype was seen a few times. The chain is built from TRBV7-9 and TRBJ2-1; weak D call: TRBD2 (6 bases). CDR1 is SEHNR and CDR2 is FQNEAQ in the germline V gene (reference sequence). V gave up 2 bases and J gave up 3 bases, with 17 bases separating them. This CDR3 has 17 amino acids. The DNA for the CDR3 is TGTGCCAGCAGCTTATCGGCGTGGTGGGGGGACTACAATGAGCAGTTCTTC. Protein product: CASSLSAWWGDYNEQFF.

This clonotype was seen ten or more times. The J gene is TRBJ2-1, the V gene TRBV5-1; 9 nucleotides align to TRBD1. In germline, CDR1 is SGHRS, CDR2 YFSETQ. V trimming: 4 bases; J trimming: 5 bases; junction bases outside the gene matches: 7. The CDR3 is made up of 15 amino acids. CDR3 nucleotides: TGCGCCAGCAGCCCTCGACAGGGGGGGAACAATGAGCAGTTCTTC. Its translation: CASSPRQGGNNEQFF.

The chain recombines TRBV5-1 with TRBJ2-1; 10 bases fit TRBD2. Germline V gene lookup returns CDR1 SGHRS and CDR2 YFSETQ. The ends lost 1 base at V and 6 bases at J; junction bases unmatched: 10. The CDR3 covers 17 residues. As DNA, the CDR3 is TGCGCCAGCAGCTTGACTAGCGGGGCTTCCACAGGCAATGAGCAGTTCTTC. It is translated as CASSLTSGASTGNEQFF.

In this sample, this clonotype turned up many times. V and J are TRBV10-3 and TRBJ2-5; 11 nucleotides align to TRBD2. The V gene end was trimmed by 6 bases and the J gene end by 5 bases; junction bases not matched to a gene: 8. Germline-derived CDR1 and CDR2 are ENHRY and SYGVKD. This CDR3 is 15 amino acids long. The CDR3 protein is CAIRDSGGAYETQYF. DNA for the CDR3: TGTGCCATCAGGGATAGCGGGGGGGCCTACGAGACCCAGTACTTC.

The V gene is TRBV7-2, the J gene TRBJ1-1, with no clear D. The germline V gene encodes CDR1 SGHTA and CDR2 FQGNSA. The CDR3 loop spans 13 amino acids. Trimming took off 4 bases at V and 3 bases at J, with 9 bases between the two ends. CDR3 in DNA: TGTGCCAGCAGCTCCCACATAGACACTGAAGCTTTCTTT. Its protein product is CASSSHIDTEAFF. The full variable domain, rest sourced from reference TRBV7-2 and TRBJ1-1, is GAGVSQSPSNKVTEKGKDVELRCDPISGHTALYWYRQSLGQGLEFLIYFQGNSAPDKSGLPSDRFSAERTGGSVSTLTIQRTQQEDSAVYLCASSSHIDTEAFFGQGTRLTVV.

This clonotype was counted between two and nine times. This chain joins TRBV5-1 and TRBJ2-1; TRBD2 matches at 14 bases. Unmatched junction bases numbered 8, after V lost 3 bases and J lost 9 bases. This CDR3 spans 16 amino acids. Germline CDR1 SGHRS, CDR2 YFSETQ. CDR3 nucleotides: TGCGCCAGCAGCTCCCGACTAGCGGGGGGGTTCAGTGAGCAGTTCTTC. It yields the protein CASSSRLAGGFSEQFF.

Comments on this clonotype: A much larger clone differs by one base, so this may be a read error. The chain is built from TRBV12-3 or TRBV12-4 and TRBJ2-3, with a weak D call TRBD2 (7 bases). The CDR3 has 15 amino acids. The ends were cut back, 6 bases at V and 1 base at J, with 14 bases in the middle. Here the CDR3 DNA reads TGTGCCAGCAGCCCGATAGGGGGGGGCACAGATACGCAGTATTTT. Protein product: CASSPIGGGTDTQYF.

CDR3 region: CSALPGQGPPNTEAFF. The CDR3 DNA reads TGCAGTGCTCTTCCGGGACAGGGGCCCCCTAACACTGAAGCTTTCTTT. This chain connects TRBV20-1 to TRBJ1-1, with 10 bases fitting TRBD1. J lost 2 bases, V lost 5 bases, and 11 bases had no gene match. The CDR3 totals 16 residues. Germline values: CDR1 DFQATT, CDR2 SNEGSKA (reference sequence).

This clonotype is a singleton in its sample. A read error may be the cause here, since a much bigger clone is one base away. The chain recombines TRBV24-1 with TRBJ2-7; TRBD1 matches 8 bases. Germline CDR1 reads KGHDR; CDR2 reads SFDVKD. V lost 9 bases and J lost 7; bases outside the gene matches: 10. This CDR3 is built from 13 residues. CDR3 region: CATADREYNEQYF. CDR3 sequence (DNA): TGTGCCACCGCGGACAGGGAATACAATGAGCAGTACTTC.

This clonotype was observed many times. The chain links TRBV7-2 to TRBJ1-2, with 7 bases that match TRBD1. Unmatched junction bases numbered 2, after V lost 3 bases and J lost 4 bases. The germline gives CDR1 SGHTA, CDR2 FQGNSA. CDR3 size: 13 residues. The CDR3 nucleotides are TGTGCCAGCAGCTTCGACAGGGTCTATGGCTACACCTTC. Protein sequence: CASSFDRVYGYTF.

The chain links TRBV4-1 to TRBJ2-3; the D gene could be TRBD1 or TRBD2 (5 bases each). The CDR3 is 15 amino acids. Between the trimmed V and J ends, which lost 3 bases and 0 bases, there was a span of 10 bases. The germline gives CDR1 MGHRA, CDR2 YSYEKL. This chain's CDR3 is CASSHRDGSTDTQYF. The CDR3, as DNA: TGCGCCAGCAGCCACCGGGACGGTAGCACAGATACGCAGTATTTT.

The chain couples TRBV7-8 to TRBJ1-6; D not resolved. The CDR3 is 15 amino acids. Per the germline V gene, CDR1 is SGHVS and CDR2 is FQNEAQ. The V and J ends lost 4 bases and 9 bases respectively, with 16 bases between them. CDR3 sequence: CASSSRRHEGSPLHF. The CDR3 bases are TGTGCCAGCAGCTCGCGCCGGCACGAAGGTTCACCCCTCCACTTT. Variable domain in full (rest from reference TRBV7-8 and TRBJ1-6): GAGVSQSPRYKVAKRGQDVALRCDPISGHVSLFWYQQALGQGPEFLTYFQNEAQLDKSGLPSDRFFAERPEGSVSTLKIQRTQQEDSAVYLCASSSRRHEGSPLHFGNGTRLTVT.

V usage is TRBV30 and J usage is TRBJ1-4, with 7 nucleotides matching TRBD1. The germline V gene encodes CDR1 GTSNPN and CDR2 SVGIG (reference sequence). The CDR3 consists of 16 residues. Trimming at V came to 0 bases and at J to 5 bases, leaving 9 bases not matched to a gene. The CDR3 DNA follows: TGTGCCTGGAGTGTAAAAGTGGCAGGGGGAAATGAAAAACTGTTTTTT. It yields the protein CAWSVKVAGGNEKLFF.

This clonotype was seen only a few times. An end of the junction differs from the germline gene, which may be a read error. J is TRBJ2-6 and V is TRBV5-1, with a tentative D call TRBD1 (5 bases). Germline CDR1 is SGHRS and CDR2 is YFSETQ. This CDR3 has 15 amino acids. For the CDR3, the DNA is TGCGCCAGCAGCTTGACCGCCTCTGGGGCCAACGTCCGGACTTTC. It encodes CASSLTASGANVRTF.

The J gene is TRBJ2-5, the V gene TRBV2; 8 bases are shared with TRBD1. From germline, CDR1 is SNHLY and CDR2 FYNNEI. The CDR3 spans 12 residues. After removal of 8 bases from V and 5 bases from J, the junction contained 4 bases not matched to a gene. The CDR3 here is CASARQGETQYF. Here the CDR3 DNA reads TGTGCCAGCGCGCGACAGGGGGAGACCCAGTACTTC.

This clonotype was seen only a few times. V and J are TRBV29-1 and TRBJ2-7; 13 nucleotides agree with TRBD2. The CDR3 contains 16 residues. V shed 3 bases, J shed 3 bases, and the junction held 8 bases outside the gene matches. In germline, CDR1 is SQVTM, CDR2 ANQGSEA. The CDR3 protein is CSVETSGGPNYYEQYF. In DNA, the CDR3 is TGCAGCGTTGAGACTAGCGGGGGGCCCAATTACTACGAGCAGTACTTC.

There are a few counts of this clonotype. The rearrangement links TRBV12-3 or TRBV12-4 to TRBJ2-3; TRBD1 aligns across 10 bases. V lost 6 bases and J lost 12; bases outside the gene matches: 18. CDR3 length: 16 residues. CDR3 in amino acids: CASRSTGTGVYVTQYF. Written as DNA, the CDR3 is TGTGCCAGCAGATCCACCGGGACAGGGGTTTACGTGACCCAGTATTTT.

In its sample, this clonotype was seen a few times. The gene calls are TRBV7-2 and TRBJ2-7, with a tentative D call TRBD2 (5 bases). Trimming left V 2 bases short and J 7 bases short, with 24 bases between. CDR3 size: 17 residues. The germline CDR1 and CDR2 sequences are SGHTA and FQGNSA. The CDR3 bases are TGTGCCAGCAGCTTATCAGCCCCGAGTCTAGCCGGTGGGGAGCAGTACTTC. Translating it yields CASSLSAPSLAGGEQYF.

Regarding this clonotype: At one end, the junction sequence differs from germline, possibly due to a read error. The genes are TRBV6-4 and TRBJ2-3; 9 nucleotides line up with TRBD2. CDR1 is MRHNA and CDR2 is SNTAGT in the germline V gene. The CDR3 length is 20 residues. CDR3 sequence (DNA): TGTGCCGGCAGTGATTCGAGGCTAGCGGGGCTCAAAACTAGCACAGATACGCAGTATTTT. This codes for CAGSDSRLAGLKTSTDTQYF.

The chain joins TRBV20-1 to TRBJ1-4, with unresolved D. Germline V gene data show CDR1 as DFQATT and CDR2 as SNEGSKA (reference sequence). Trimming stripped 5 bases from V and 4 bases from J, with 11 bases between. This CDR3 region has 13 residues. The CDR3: CSALDRSNEKLFF. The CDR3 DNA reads TGCAGTGCTTTGGACCGAAGTAATGAAAAACTGTTTTTT.

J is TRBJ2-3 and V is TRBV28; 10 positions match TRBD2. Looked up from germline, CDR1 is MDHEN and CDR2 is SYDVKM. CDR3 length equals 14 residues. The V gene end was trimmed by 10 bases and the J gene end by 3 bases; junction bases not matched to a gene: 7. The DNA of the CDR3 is TGTGCCACCCAGCGGGGGGGGTGGACAGATACGCAGTATTTT. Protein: CATQRGGWTDTQYF.